These T cell receptor beta chains were read from a single sample in a study of cytomegalovirus exposure and HLA in healthy donors. Sequencing was performed with immunoSEQ multiplex PCR; in TCRdb, only in-frame clones are kept and a portion is missing. The sample lists about 190,000 clones; more than 70% were seen once. Sequencing was carried out using PBMCs. The receptors come from a man aged 30-40 years in good health and CMV-seropositive. Each CDR3 is given with its conserved first and last residue. A D gene is named only where the DNA matches it firmly. A clone size is listed for some rows: how often the clone was seen (once, few, many), or a class if it is expanded.

D gene: TRBD2; J gene: TRBJ2-4; clone size: NA; V gene: TRBV7-2; CDR3 protein: CASSSRGGAGNIQYF; CDR3 DNA: TGTGCCAGCAGCTCCCGCGGGGGGGCGGGGAACATTCAGTACTTC
D gene: TRBD1; J gene: TRBJ1-2; clone size: NA; V gene: TRBV18; CDR3 protein: CASSPDRAYGYTF; CDR3 DNA: TGTGCCAGCTCCCCCGACAGGGCCTATGGCTACACCTTC
D gene: NA; J gene: TRBJ2-7; clone size: NA; V gene: TRBV5-1; CDR3 protein: CASNPGRSYEQYF; CDR3 DNA: TGCGCCAGCAACCCTGGGAGATCCTACGAGCAGTACTTC
D gene: NA; J gene: TRBJ1-4; clone size: NA; V gene: TRBV6-6; CDR3 protein: CASSYSGGTNEKLFF; CDR3 DNA: TGTGCCAGCAGTTACTCAGGGGGTACTAATGAAAAACTGTTTTTT
D gene: TRBD2; J gene: TRBJ2-1; clone size: NA; V gene: TRBV7-6; CDR3 protein: CASSARLADEQFF; CDR3 DNA: TGTGCCAGCAGCGCCAGACTAGCGGATGAGCAGTTCTTC
D gene: NA; J gene: TRBJ2-5; clone size: NA; V gene: TRBV9; CDR3 protein: CASSVVGGSQETQYF; CDR3 DNA: TGTGCCAGCAGCGTAGTTGGAGGGAGCCAAGAGACCCAGTACTTC
D gene: TRBD1; J gene: TRBJ2-6; clone size: NA; V gene: TRBV5-4; CDR3 protein: CASSSATGGNVLTF; CDR3 DNA: TGTGCCAGCAGCTCTGCGACAGGGGGGAACGTCCTGACTTTC
D gene: TRBD2; J gene: TRBJ2-4; clone size: NA; V gene: TRBV6-1; CDR3 protein: CASSEREGGRNIQYF; CDR3 DNA: TGTGCCAGCAGTGAGAGAGAGGGCGGGAGAAACATTCAGTACTTC
D gene: NA; J gene: TRBJ2-7; clone size: NA; V gene: TRBV6-5; CDR3 protein: CASSYDSTAYEQYF; CDR3 DNA: TGTGCCAGCAGTTATGATTCGACAGCGTACGAGCAGTACTTC
D gene: TRBD1; J gene: TRBJ2-5; clone size: NA; V gene: TRBV4-1; CDR3 protein: CASSPTGVQETQYF; CDR3 DNA: TGCGCCAGCAGCCCCACAGGGGTCCAAGAGACCCAGTACTTC
D gene: TRBD1; J gene: TRBJ1-2; clone size: NA; V gene: TRBV5-1; CDR3 protein: CASSIDRAVNYGYTF; CDR3 DNA: TGCGCCAGCAGCATAGACAGGGCGGTGAACTATGGCTACACCTTC
D gene: TRBD2; J gene: TRBJ2-7; clone size: NA; V gene: TRBV9; CDR3 protein: CASSVGLAPYEQYF; CDR3 DNA: TGTGCCAGCAGCGTGGGACTAGCGCCATACGAGCAGTACTTC
D gene: TRBD1; J gene: TRBJ2-1; clone size: NA; V gene: TRBV6-1; CDR3 protein: CASSERLDRYNEQFF; CDR3 DNA: TGTGCCAGCAGTGAACGTCTGGACAGGTACAATGAGCAGTTCTTC
D gene: TRBD1; J gene: TRBJ1-2; clone size: NA; V gene: TRBV29-1; CDR3 protein: CSVPQGARYNGYTF; CDR3 DNA: TGCAGCGTGCCACAGGGGGCGCGGTATAATGGCTACACCTTC
D gene: TRBD1; J gene: TRBJ1-6; clone size: NA; V gene: TRBV9; CDR3 protein: CASSAAGTGTSPLHF; CDR3 DNA: TGTGCCAGCAGCGCTGCCGGGACAGGGACTTCACCCCTCCACTTT
D gene: NA; J gene: TRBJ2-7; clone size: NA; V gene: TRBV4-1; CDR3 protein: CASSQGGAVSSYEQYF; CDR3 DNA: TGCGCCAGCAGCCAAGGAGGAGCTGTGAGCTCCTACGAGCAGTACTTC
D gene: TRBD2; J gene: TRBJ2-5; clone size: NA; V gene: TRBV4-3; CDR3 protein: CASSQRGGGGETQYF; CDR3 DNA: TGCGCCAGCAGCCAAAGGGGCGGGGGGGGCGAGACCCAGTACTTC
D gene: TRBD2; J gene: TRBJ2-3; clone size: NA; V gene: TRBV6-1; CDR3 protein: CASTSGSPDTQYF; CDR3 DNA: TGTGCCAGCACGAGCGGGAGCCCCGATACGCAGTATTTT
D gene: TRBD1; J gene: TRBJ2-5; clone size: NA; V gene: TRBV6-1; CDR3 protein: CASRGTVETQYF; CDR3 DNA: TGTGCCAGCAGAGGGACAGTCGAGACCCAGTACTTC
D gene: NA; J gene: TRBJ2-6; clone size: NA; V gene: TRBV19; CDR3 protein: CASGYGTTGANVLTF; CDR3 DNA: TGTGCCAGTGGATATGGGACAACCGGGGCCAACGTCCTGACTTTC
D gene: NA; J gene: TRBJ2-7; clone size: few; V gene: TRBV18; CDR3 protein: CASSPTSGVEYF; CDR3 DNA: TGTGCCAGCTCACCTACTTCGGGAGTGGAGTACTTC
D gene: NA; J gene: TRBJ1-2; clone size: NA; V gene: TRBV5-4; CDR3 protein: CASSLTVDYGYTF; CDR3 DNA: TGTGCCAGCAGCTTGACGGTTGACTATGGCTACACCTTC
D gene: NA; J gene: TRBJ1-4; clone size: once; V gene: TRBV4-3; CDR3 protein: CASSRPAAGPNEKLFF; CDR3 DNA: TGCGCCAGCAGCCGCCCAGCGGCAGGTCCCAATGAAAAACTGTTTTTT
D gene: TRBD2; J gene: TRBJ2-1; clone size: NA; V gene: TRBV4-1; CDR3 protein: CASSHPGLASGNEQFF; CDR3 DNA: TGCGCCAGCAGCCACCCGGGACTAGCTTCGGGCAATGAGCAGTTCTTC
D gene: NA; J gene: TRBJ1-5; clone size: NA; V gene: TRBV18; CDR3 protein: CASSPYGGDDKRPQHF; CDR3 DNA: TGTGCCAGCTCACCATATGGAGGCGACGACAAGCGGCCCCAGCATTTT
D gene: NA; J gene: TRBJ2-1; clone size: NA; V gene: TRBV28; CDR3 protein: CASSAPPGENEQFF; CDR3 DNA: TGTGCCAGCAGCGCTCCCCCAGGGGAAAATGAGCAGTTCTTC
D gene: NA; J gene: TRBJ1-1; clone size: NA; V gene: TRBV9; CDR3 protein: CASSVGGVSAGTEAFF; CDR3 DNA: TGTGCCAGCAGCGTAGGGGGTGTATCTGCGGGCACTGAAGCTTTCTTT
D gene: NA; J gene: TRBJ2-3; clone size: NA; V gene: TRBV7-6; CDR3 protein: CASSLEEANTQYF; CDR3 DNA: TGTGCCAGCAGCTTAGAAGAGGCGAATACGCAGTATTTT
D gene: NA; J gene: TRBJ2-5; clone size: many; V gene: TRBV11-2; CDR3 protein: CASSLTGSRETQYF; CDR3 DNA: TGTGCCAGCAGCTTGACAGGTTCGAGGGAGACCCAGTACTTC
D gene: NA; J gene: TRBJ1-1; clone size: NA; V gene: TRBV6-1; CDR3 protein: CASKERQGTEAFF; CDR3 DNA: TGTGCCAGCAAAGAACGGCAGGGCACTGAAGCTTTCTTT
D gene: TRBD1; J gene: TRBJ2-5; clone size: NA; V gene: TRBV7-9; CDR3 protein: CASSPRQGARRETQYF; CDR3 DNA: TGTGCCAGCAGCCCTCGACAGGGGGCGCGGAGAGAGACCCAGTACTTC
D gene: NA; J gene: TRBJ2-3; clone size: NA; V gene: TRBV11-2; CDR3 protein: CASSVGRGDTQYF; CDR3 DNA: TGTGCCAGCAGCGTCGGAAGGGGGGATACGCAGTATTTT
D gene: TRBD1; J gene: TRBJ2-5; clone size: once; V gene: TRBV4-3; CDR3 protein: CASSQDRVAETQYF; CDR3 DNA: TGCGCCAGCAGCCAGGACAGGGTGGCAGAGACCCAGTACTTC
D gene: TRBD2; J gene: TRBJ2-3; clone size: NA; V gene: TRBV14; CDR3 protein: CASSRTGLAADTQYF; CDR3 DNA: TGTGCCAGCAGCCGCACCGGACTAGCGGCAGATACGCAGTATTTT
D gene: NA; J gene: TRBJ2-1; clone size: NA; V gene: TRBV6-6; CDR3 protein: CASRPGTPNNEQFF; CDR3 DNA: TGTGCCAGCAGGCCCGGGACACCAAACAATGAGCAGTTCTTC
D gene: NA; J gene: TRBJ2-2; clone size: NA; V gene: TRBV10-3; CDR3 protein: CAVGSGELFF; CDR3 DNA: TGTGCCGTCGGGTCCGGGGAGCTGTTTTTT
D gene: TRBD2; J gene: TRBJ2-7; clone size: once; V gene: TRBV27; CDR3 protein: CASSRAGAYEQYF; CDR3 DNA: TGTGCCAGCAGTAGGGCGGGAGCCTACGAGCAGTACTTC
D gene: TRBD1; J gene: TRBJ2-5; clone size: NA; V gene: TRBV2; CDR3 protein: CASSEQGAGETQYF; CDR3 DNA: TGTGCCAGCAGTGAACAGGGGGCGGGAGAGACCCAGTACTTC